The entry below describes one T cell receptor beta chain. Antigen unknown. The CDR3 spans 15 residues. Trimming shortened V by 7 bases and J by 3 bases, and 18 bases separated the two germline ends. Germline CDR1 is SGHTA and CDR2 is FQGNSA. This entry is derived from a study of blood T cells in healthy people across ages. Study-level points and caveats: More naive CD4+ cells and higher diversity were found in long-lived than in aged donors. There was no known CMV status for donors, so expanded clonotype changes were possibly confounded.

Next came a second PCR, run for about 7 to 12 cycles, which used a sample-barcoded 5' primer along with a J-beta primer mix. Each cDNA molecule, via a template-switch adaptor with 12 random nucleotides, was tagged. Each CDR3 protein is one row after TCRdb ran MiXCR on the 5' RACE reads. The table has roughly 1.9 million distinct CDR3 sequences, 39% seen once. Staff drew ten milliliters of peripheral blood from each donor. The source material was blood. The sequence derives from a human donor in good health. The chain combines TRBV7-2 with TRBJ1-2; no firm D call. CDR3 residues: CASNPEPQPYYGYTF. Here the CDR3 DNA reads TGTGCCAGCAACCCAGAGCCGCAGCCCTACTATGGCTACACCTTC.